The 26 T cell receptor beta chains reported below all come from one sample, sequenced in a study of cytomegalovirus exposure and HLA in healthy donors. The PCR employed 60 Vbeta primers together with 13 Jbeta primers. Profiling relied on immunoSEQ multiplex PCR, and the TCRdb table lists in-frame clones only, not all of them. This table has tens of thousands of clones, around 62% appearing once. The specimen sequenced was PBMCs. These receptors came from a man aged 35 to 55 in good health and CMV-seropositive.

The chain couples TRBV29-1 to TRBJ2-1, with TRBD2 matching over 10 bases. CDR1 and CDR2 (germline): SQVTM, ANQGSEA. The CDR3 contains 13 residues. V shed 6 bases and J 9 bases; nucleotides not matched to a gene: 8. The CDR3 loop is CSVAGTSVGEQFF. CDR3 DNA: TGCAGCGTAGCCGGGACTAGCGTTGGTGAGCAGTTCTTC.

V is TRBV30 and J is TRBJ1-3; D is undetermined. CDR1 is GTSNPN and CDR2 is SVGIG in the germline V gene (reference sequence). V was shortened by 0 bases and J by 0 bases, with 6 bases between the two germline ends. The CDR3 totals 14 residues. The CDR3 nucleotides read TGTGCCTGGAGTGTACAATCCTCTGGAAACACCATATATTTT. This encodes CAWSVQSSGNTIYF. The entire variable domain, with the rest obtained from reference TRBV30 and TRBJ1-3, is as follows: SQTIHQWPATLVQPVGSPLSLECTVEGTSNPNLYWYRQAAGRGLQLLFYSVGIGQISSEVPQNLSASRPQDRQFILSSKKLLLSDSGFYLCAWSVQSSGNTIYFGEGSWLTVV.

This clone was observed a few times. The V gene is TRBV28, the J gene TRBJ2-4; TRBD1 matches at 8 bases. The CDR3 is 15 residues long. The germline gives CDR1 MDHEN, CDR2 SYDVKM. Losses at the gene ends were 5 bases for V and 11 bases for J; bases not matched to a gene: 14. The CDR3 loop is CASSQGAGGPILQYF. The CDR3 DNA reads as TGTGCCAGCAGTCAAGGGGCAGGGGGCCCCATACTTCAGTACTTC.

The J gene is TRBJ2-1, the V gene TRBV7-9; a weak D match, TRBD2 (6 bases). Trimming took 8 bases from V and 8 from J, leaving 13 bases between them. This CDR3 has 12 amino acids. The germline CDR1 and CDR2 sequences are SEHNR and FQNEAQ (reference sequence). CDR3 in DNA: TGTGCCAGCCAGACGGAGGGTCATGAGCAGTTCTTC. Protein sequence: CASQTEGHEQFF.

The chain is built from TRBV7-9 and TRBJ2-3; 8 nucleotides match TRBD1. Germline V gives CDR1 SEHNR, CDR2 FQNEAQ (reference sequence). J was trimmed by 1 base and V by 4 bases; bases with no gene match: 4. This CDR3 has 15 residues. CDR3 coding DNA: TGTGCCAGCAGCTCGGACAGGGTCGGCACAGATACGCAGTATTTT. Its translation is CASSSDRVGTDTQYF.

The genes are TRBV30 and TRBJ1-5; the match to TRBD1 covers 7 bases. Trimming took 5 bases from V and 1 from J; bases not matched to a gene: 2. Germline CDR1 reads GTSNPN; CDR2 reads SVGIG (reference sequence). This CDR3 has 13 residues. The CDR3 region has the DNA TGTGCCTGGGGGGGACAGAGCAATCAGCCCCAGCATTTT. Protein sequence: CAWGGQSNQPQHF.

The chain carries TRBV4-3 and TRBJ2-7; TRBD2 matches 8 bases. There are 17 residues in the CDR3. V shed 4 bases, J shed 2 bases, and the junction held 13 bases outside the gene matches. Germline V CDR1 and CDR2: LGHNA, YSLEER. CDR3 DNA sequence: TGCGCCAGCAGCCGCCTGACTAGCGACGGATCAACCTACGAGCAGTACTTC. It codes for CASSRLTSDGSTYEQYF.

The V and J genes are TRBV29-1 and TRBJ2-3; tentative D call: TRBD2 (6 bases). Germline CDR1 and CDR2: SQVTM and ANQGSEA. Deletions cut 7 bases from V and 4 bases from J, with 15 bases between. This CDR3 is built from 13 residues. The CDR3 loop reads CSGEDLLADTQYF. CDR3 nucleotide sequence: TGCAGCGGGGAGGATCTACTAGCAGATACGCAGTATTTT.

Written as DNA, the CDR3 is TGCGCCAGCAGCCAAGAGTTGGAGGTCGGGGGGGTCGGTACCGGGGAGCTGTTTTTT. Translation gives CASSQELEVGGVGTGELFF. The chain carries TRBV4-3 and TRBJ2-2; 8 positions match TRBD2. Germline V gene sequence: CDR1 LGHNA, CDR2 YSLEER. V was pared by 0 bases and J by 5 bases, with 14 bases of the junction left unmatched. This CDR3 has 19 amino acids.

Comments on this clone: Other DNA sequences within the sample encode an identical CDR3. The chain employs TRBV6-5 and TRBJ1-1, with D possibly matching TRBD1 (5 bases). The CDR3 extends over 13 amino acids. From germline, CDR1 is MNHEY and CDR2 SVGAGI. V gave up 2 bases and J gave up 5 bases, with 9 bases separating them. The CDR3 nucleotides are TGTGCCAGCAGTTACGGAGGGGTGACTGAAGCTTTCTTT. Its translation is CASSYGGVTEAFF.

Here the CDR3 reads CASSEAPHEQYF. In nucleotides, the CDR3 is TGTGCCAGCAGTGAAGCGCCCCACGAGCAGTACTTC. V gene TRBV6-5 combines with J gene TRBJ2-7; D is unclear. The CDR3 contains 12 residues. Germline V gives CDR1 MNHEY, CDR2 SVGAGI. The ends were cut back, 5 bases at V and 5 bases at J, with 10 bases in the middle.

This clone has only a few counts. The V and J genes are TRBV7-2 and TRBJ2-4, with 7 positions matching TRBD1. There are 14 residues in the CDR3. The V and J ends lost 5 bases and 6 bases, in that order; junction bases with no gene match: 7. Germline V gene lookup returns CDR1 SGHTA and CDR2 FQGNSA. CDR3 nucleotide sequence: TGTGCCAGCAGCATTAGACAGGGCCGAAACATTCAGTACTTC. The encoded protein is CASSIRQGRNIQYF.

This clone occurred a few times. The chain couples TRBV19 to TRBJ1-5; 7 bases match TRBD1. Germline-derived CDR1 and CDR2 are LNHDA and SQIVND (reference sequence). The CDR3 has 14 residues. Trimming at V came to 5 bases and at J to 7 bases, leaving 8 bases not matched to a gene. CDR3 residues: CASSADRAGQPQHF. The CDR3 nucleotides are TGTGCCAGTAGTGCTGACAGGGCCGGGCAGCCCCAGCATTTT.

By frequency in the sample, this clone is large. The chain carries TRBV5-6 and TRBJ2-7; maybe TRBD1 (7 bases). The CDR3 consists of 16 residues. The V end was cut by 4 bases, the J end by 2 bases, with 19 bases between. CDR1 SGHDT and CDR2 YYEEEE come from the germline V gene. CDR3 loop: CASSPEGFQGAYEQYF. In nucleotides, the CDR3 is TGTGCCAGCAGCCCGGAGGGATTCCAGGGGGCCTACGAGCAGTACTTC.

In this sample, this clone turned up a few times. The rearrangement uses TRBV7-2 and TRBJ2-3; TRBD1 agrees at 8 bases. V lost 5 bases to trimming and J lost 2 bases; unmatched junction nucleotides: 6. CDR3 length: 15 amino acids. Germline CDR1 reads SGHTA; CDR2 reads FQGNSA. CDR3 sequence reads: CASSPGTGPTDTQYF. CDR3 coding DNA: TGTGCCAGCAGCCCCGGGACAGGACCCACAGATACGCAGTATTTT. Variable domain in full (rest from reference TRBV7-2 and TRBJ2-3): GAGVSQSPSNKVTEKGKDVELRCDPISGHTALYWYRQSLGQGLEFLIYFQGNSAPDKSGLPSDRFSAERTGGSVSTLTIQRTQQEDSAVYLCASSPGTGPTDTQYFGPGTRLTVL.

This clone was counted once. The rearrangement joins TRBV7-9 to TRBJ1-1; D ambiguous. The CDR3 has 13 amino acids. The ends were cut back, 1 base at V and 3 bases at J, with 6 bases in the middle. Looked up from germline, CDR1 is SEHNR and CDR2 is FQNEAQ (reference sequence). CDR3 sequence reads: CASSLGAHTEAFF. Here the CDR3 DNA reads TGTGCCAGCAGCTTAGGGGCCCACACTGAAGCTTTCTTT.

The genes are TRBV6-5 and TRBJ1-2, with unresolved D. V lost 6 bases to trimming and J lost 2 bases, with 10 bases between them. CDR3 length: 13 residues. From germline, CDR1 is MNHEY and CDR2 SVGAGI. The DNA for the CDR3 is TGTGCCAGCAGCCTCCGGGAGAACTATGGCTACACCTTC. It is translated as CASSLRENYGYTF.

V is TRBV4-3 and J is TRBJ2-5; TRBD2 aligns across 7 bases. With 4 bases clipped from V and 2 bases from J, the junction kept 1 base outside the gene matches. CDR1 LGHNA and CDR2 YSLEER come from the germline V gene. The CDR3 sequence is 13 residues long. DNA for the CDR3: TGCGCCAGCAGCCTCGGGGGGCAAGAGACCCAGTACTTC. This encodes CASSLGGQETQYF.

The CDR3 DNA reads TGTGCCAGTAGTATGGGACTAGCGGGAGGGCTCTACGAGCAGTACTTC. As protein: CASSMGLAGGLYEQYF. The chain is built from TRBV19 and TRBJ2-7, with 16 bases that match TRBD2. Germline values: CDR1 LNHDA, CDR2 SQIVND (reference sequence). The CDR3 has 16 amino acids. With V trimmed by 3 bases and J by 3 bases, 2 bases remained unmatched. The full variable domain, its missing parts supplied by reference TRBV19 and TRBJ2-7, is DGGITQSPKYLFRKEGQNVTLSCEQNLNHDAMYWYRQDPGQGLRLIYYSQIVNDFQKGDIAEGYSVSREKKESFPLTVTSAQKNPTAFYLCASSMGLAGGLYEQYFGPGTRLTVT.

V and J are TRBV19 and TRBJ1-5; D gene unclear. The CDR3 runs 14 residues. Germline CDR1 is LNHDA and CDR2 is SQIVND (reference sequence). Trimming removed 1 base from V and 6 bases from J, with 10 bases in between. CDR3 DNA sequence: TGTGCCAGTAGTATAGTGGGCTTAGGTCAGCCCCAGCATTTT. It codes for CASSIVGLGQPQHF.

This sequence joins TRBV9 and TRBJ1-6; the D is unclear. Germline-derived CDR1 and CDR2 are SGDLS and YYNGEE. V was cut by 0 bases and J by 4 bases, with 11 bases left in between. This CDR3 region has 16 residues. The CDR3 DNA sequence: TGTGCCAGCAGCGTAGGGGCGGGAGAATATAATTCACCCCTCCACTTT. It codes for CASSVGAGEYNSPLHF.

This chain joins TRBV5-1 and TRBJ2-3; TRBD2 matches 8 bases. V gave up 4 bases and J gave up 2 bases; unmatched junction bases: 12. The CDR3 loop spans 17 amino acids. Per germline, CDR1 SGHRS and CDR2 YFSETQ. This CDR3 is CASSLPLAELHTDTQYF. The CDR3 DNA follows: TGCGCCAGCAGCCTACCACTAGCGGAGTTACACACAGATACGCAGTATTTT.

This clone was observed a single time. This chain joins TRBV27 and TRBJ2-3; perhaps TRBD1 as D (5 bases). CDR3 length: 15 residues. Trimming stripped 4 bases from V and 3 bases from J, with 14 bases between. Germline CDR1 reads MNHEY; CDR2 reads SMNVEV (reference sequence). The CDR3 reads CASSSGIDGTDTQYF. The CDR3 region has the DNA TGTGCCAGCAGTTCAGGGATTGATGGTACAGATACGCAGTATTTT.

The genes are TRBV5-6 and TRBJ2-5, with D tentatively TRBD1 (6 bases). V lost 0 bases and J lost 2, with 11 bases in between. Germline V gene lookup returns CDR1 SGHDT and CDR2 YYEEEE. The CDR3 covers 15 residues. The CDR3 coding sequence is TGTGCCAGCAGCTTGGCCGGCAGGGGTCAAGAGACCCAGTACTTC. Translation gives CASSLAGRGQETQYF.

This clone came up a few times. This CDR3 is CSVRESRYHEQYF. The CDR3 DNA reads TGCAGCGTAAGGGAGTCAAGATACCACGAGCAGTACTTC. The chain joins TRBV29-1 to TRBJ2-7; possible D gene TRBD2, 5 bases. The CDR3 length is 13 residues. Germline CDR1 reads SQVTM; CDR2 reads ANQGSEA. V lost 6 bases and J 5 bases, leaving 17 bases between the germline ends.

The J gene is TRBJ1-5, the V gene TRBV2; D not resolved. Germline V gene lookup returns CDR1 SNHLY and CDR2 FYNNEI. V was clipped by 2 bases and J by 5 bases, with 7 bases between them. The CDR3 has 13 residues. CDR3 in amino acids: CASSEIRDQPQHF. CDR3 coding DNA: TGTGCCAGCAGTGAAATCCGTGATCAGCCCCAGCATTTT.